This T cell receptor (beta chain) was captured in a study of T cell repertoires in cytomegalovirus infection. Study at large: Shared public TCR beta signatures pointed to both CMV infection and a matching HLA type. Overall study results and limits: In two of eight donors, the top clonotype was HLA-C-restricted CMV-specific.

The germline gives CDR1 LGHNT, CDR2 FRNRAP. This CDR3 is 13 amino acids long. V dropped 6 bases and J dropped 1; count of bases not matched to a gene: 2. In TCRdb, the reads were re-called with MiXCR into one record per CDR3 protein. Of around 550,000 distinct CDR3 sequences detected, 26% appear once; the ten largest clones hold 13%. Concerning this clonotype: The target antigen is unknown.

Sequencing input: PBMCs. The rearrangement joins TRBV12-5 to TRBJ1-1, with 7 bases that match TRBD1. The sequence was obtained from a human donor in good health (CMV status not recorded). Some clones in this sample may be carry-over from other donors' samples. The CDR3 here is CASGGTENTEAFF. The CDR3 DNA is TGTGCTAGTGGGGGGACAGAGAACACTGAAGCTTTCTTT. Drawing the rest from reference TRBV12-5 and TRBJ1-1, the complete variable domain is DARVTQTPRHKVTEMGQEVTMRCQPILGHNTVFWYRQTMMQGLELLAYFRNRAPLDDSGMPKDRFSAEMPDATLATLKIQPSEPRDSAVYFCASGGTENTEAFFGQGTRLTVV.